This passage covers 31 T cell receptor beta chains from one sample sequenced in a study of technical replicates of blood from several donors. The method was immunoSEQ multiplex PCR; TCRdb's version includes in-frame clones alone and lacks a portion of them. The sample has approximately 99,000 clones; about 96% are singletons. Source material: T cells isolated from PBMCs. All receptors come from a human donor in good health.

V usage is TRBV20-1 and J usage is TRBJ2-7, with D perhaps TRBD2 (5 bases). Trimming left V 6 bases short and J 6 bases short, with 12 bases between. The germline V gene encodes CDR1 DFQATT and CDR2 SNEGSKA (reference sequence). The CDR3 covers 11 residues. CDR3 protein: CSAILGSEQYF. The CDR3 DNA reads TGCAGTGCCATACTAGGATCCGAGCAGTACTTC.

This chain joins TRBV7-2 and TRBJ2-7, with TRBD2 matching 10 bases. CDR1 SGHTA and CDR2 FQGNSA come from the germline V gene. The CDR3 is 15 residues long. V shed 1 base and J 3 bases; nucleotides not matched to a gene: 3. The CDR3 loop is CASSLEPSGGYEQYF. CDR3 in DNA: TGTGCCAGCAGCTTAGAGCCTAGCGGGGGCTACGAGCAGTACTTC.

The chain has TRBV6-1 and TRBJ1-2; TRBD1 is a possible D gene (6 bases). CDR3 length: 16 amino acids. Trimming left V 1 base short and J 7 bases short, with 19 bases between. CDR1 and CDR2 from the germline V gene are MNHNS and SASEGT. CDR3 residues: CASSEEIRGGQGGYTF. CDR3 nucleotides: TGTGCCAGCAGTGAAGAGATTCGCGGGGGGCAAGGTGGCTACACCTTC.

V is TRBV11-1 and J is TRBJ1-1, with 9 positions matching TRBD1. CDR3 length equals 18 residues. CDR1 SGHAT and CDR2 FQDESV come from the germline V gene (reference sequence). Trimming at V came to 1 base and at J to 3 bases, leaving 12 bases not matched to a gene. The CDR3 coding sequence is TGTGCCAGCAGCTTAGAGGGACAGGGTCGTGTTGGATACACTGAAGCTTTCTTT. It encodes CASSLEGQGRVGYTEAFF.

The genes are TRBV9 and TRBJ1-2; maybe TRBD1 (6 bases). Trimming removed 0 bases from V and 4 bases from J, with 10 bases in between. There are 14 residues in the CDR3. Germline lookup yields CDR1 SGDLS and CDR2 YYNGEE. As DNA, the CDR3 is TGTGCCAGCAGCGTAGAGGGGGTGGGCTATGGCTACACCTTC. Protein product: CASSVEGVGYGYTF.

The chain carries TRBV19 and TRBJ1-4; 8 bases match TRBD1. CDR1 and CDR2 from the germline V gene are LNHDA and SQIVND (reference sequence). After removal of 6 bases from V and 4 bases from J, the junction contained 4 bases not matched to a gene. This CDR3 comprises 14 residues. CDR3 region: CASSPDRDNEKLFF. In nucleotides, the CDR3 is TGTGCCAGTAGCCCGGACAGGGATAATGAAAAACTGTTTTTT. The full variable domain, in which reference TRBV19 and TRBJ1-4 provide the parts outside the CDR3, is DGGITQSPKYLFRKEGQNVTLSCEQNLNHDAMYWYRQDPGQGLRLIYYSQIVNDFQKGDIAEGYSVSREKKESFPLTVTSAQKNPTAFYLCASSPDRDNEKLFFGSGTQLSVL.

This chain connects TRBV9 to TRBJ1-1; TRBD1 is a possible D gene (5 bases). The germline V and J ends were trimmed by 3 bases and 1 base, with 7 bases remaining between them. Germline CDR1 is SGDLS and CDR2 is YYNGEE. CDR3 length: 13 residues. CDR3 DNA: TGTGCCAGCAGCGAAACAGGGAACACTGAAGCTTTCTTT. Protein product: CASSETGNTEAFF.

This chain connects TRBV19 to TRBJ1-4; TRBD1 aligns across 7 bases. J lost 5 bases, V lost 7 bases, and 7 bases had no gene match. Looked up from germline, CDR1 is LNHDA and CDR2 is SQIVND (reference sequence). This CDR3 is 14 amino acids long. The CDR3 sequence: CASNKGAGNEKLFF. The DNA of the CDR3 is TGTGCCAGTAACAAGGGGGCGGGAAATGAAAAACTGTTTTTT.

The chain couples TRBV5-1 to TRBJ1-1; no reliable D call. Germline values: CDR1 SGHRS, CDR2 YFSETQ. The V gene lost 4 bases and the J gene lost 1 base, with 8 bases spanning the gap. The CDR3 covers 13 residues. In nucleotides, the CDR3 is TGCGCCAGCAGCGCAGGTACGAACACTGAAGCTTTCTTT. It encodes CASSAGTNTEAFF.

The V gene is TRBV7-2, the J gene TRBJ2-7; possibly TRBD1 for D (6 bases). The V end lost 7 bases, the J end lost 0 bases, and 16 bases lay between the germline ends. The CDR3 has 15 amino acids. CDR1 and CDR2 (germline): SGHTA, FQGNSA. CDR3 in amino acids: CASTSFGGSSYEQYF. The DNA of the CDR3 is TGTGCCAGCACCTCTTTTGGGGGCAGCTCCTACGAGCAGTACTTC.

This chain links TRBV30 with TRBJ1-1; D uncertain. V was pared by 1 base and J by 5 bases, with 11 bases between. The germline CDR1 and CDR2 sequences are GTSNPN and SVGIG (reference sequence). The CDR3 length is 13 residues. The CDR3 is CAWSEVGRTEAFF. The CDR3 bases are TGTGCCTGGAGTGAAGTAGGGAGGACTGAAGCTTTCTTT.

The chain employs TRBV19 and TRBJ2-3; D gene unclear. CDR3 length: 11 residues. The V end lost 3 bases, the J end lost 6 bases, and 4 bases lay between the germline ends. CDR1 is LNHDA and CDR2 is SQIVND in the germline V gene (reference sequence). The CDR3 nucleotides are TGTGCCAGTAGTATCCGGGATACGCAGTATTTT. Translated, it gives CASSIRDTQYF.

This chain links TRBV27 with TRBJ2-7, with 7 positions matching TRBD2. Trimming took 2 bases from V and 4 from J; bases not matched to a gene: 5. This CDR3 is built from 14 residues. Germline V gene sequence: CDR1 MNHEY, CDR2 SMNVEV (reference sequence). The CDR3 is CASSLGRDGYEQYF. CDR3 nucleotides: TGTGCCAGCAGTTTAGGGAGGGATGGGTACGAGCAGTACTTC.

The rearrangement uses TRBV27 and TRBJ1-2, with TRBD1 identical over 9 bases. From germline, CDR1 is MNHEY and CDR2 SMNVEV (reference sequence). The CDR3 loop spans 12 amino acids. After removal of 6 bases from V and 7 bases from J, the junction contained 3 bases not matched to a gene. The chain's CDR3 is CASRGQGGGYTF. As DNA, the CDR3 is TGTGCCAGCAGGGGACAGGGCGGTGGCTACACCTTC.

V gene TRBV6-1 combines with J gene TRBJ1-5; 8 bases fit TRBD1. This CDR3 spans 13 amino acids. Germline-derived CDR1 and CDR2 are MNHNS and SASEGT. Trimming at V came to 4 bases and at J to 5 bases, leaving 1 base not matched to a gene. The CDR3 here is CASSGQGYQPQHF. As DNA, the CDR3 is TGTGCCAGCAGTGGACAGGGGTATCAGCCCCAGCATTTT.

V usage is TRBV30 and J usage is TRBJ2-7; tentative D call: TRBD2 (5 bases). CDR1 GTSNPN and CDR2 SVGIG come from the germline V gene (reference sequence). Between the trimmed V and J ends, which lost 0 bases and 7 bases, there was a span of 13 bases. This CDR3 has 13 amino acids. CDR3 residues: CAWSVHGPGEQYF. The CDR3, as DNA: TGTGCCTGGAGTGTACACGGTCCGGGGGAGCAGTACTTC.

V and J are TRBV7-9 and TRBJ1-5, with TRBD1 matching 10 bases. The V gene end was trimmed by 5 bases and the J gene end by 1 base; junction bases not matched to a gene: 2. The CDR3 extends over 15 amino acids. CDR1 SEHNR and CDR2 FQNEAQ come from the germline V gene (reference sequence). CDR3 nucleotides: TGTGCCAGCAGCAGGGACAGGGGAAGCAATCAGCCCCAGCATTTT. It is translated as CASSRDRGSNQPQHF.

V gene TRBV7-3 combines with J gene TRBJ2-1; D is unclear. Per the germline V gene, CDR1 is SGHTA and CDR2 is FQGTGA. The V gene lost 3 bases and the J gene lost 8 bases, with 8 bases spanning the gap. The CDR3 is 12 amino acids. The CDR3 DNA sequence: TGTGCCAGCAGCTTCCCTATGGATGAGCAGTTCTTC. This sequence encodes CASSFPMDEQFF.

The chain has TRBV6-5 and TRBJ2-1; 11 bases line up with TRBD2. There are 15 residues in the CDR3. The ends lost 2 bases at V and 4 bases at J; junction bases unmatched: 1. Germline CDR1 MNHEY, CDR2 SVGAGI. The CDR3 nucleotides are TGTGCCAGCAGTTACGGGACTAGCGGATACAATGAGCAGTTCTTC. Translated, it gives CASSYGTSGYNEQFF.

The rearrangement joins TRBV27 to TRBJ2-7; a weak D match, TRBD1 (5 bases). The ends were cut back, 5 bases at V and 7 bases at J, with 24 bases in the middle. Germline V gene sequence: CDR1 MNHEY, CDR2 SMNVEV (reference sequence). The CDR3 covers 16 residues. The DNA of the CDR3 is TGTGCCAGCAGTCCCCTGACAGCCACCCGCAGCAGGGAGCAGTACTTC. Its translation: CASSPLTATRSREQYF.

This chain uses TRBV28 with TRBJ1-2, with D possibly being TRBD1 (5 bases). The CDR3 sequence is 13 residues long. The germline gives CDR1 MDHEN, CDR2 SYDVKM. The germline V and J ends were trimmed by 2 bases and 8 bases, with 12 bases remaining between them. The CDR3 here is CASSLQGRFGYTF. For the CDR3, the DNA is TGTGCCAGCAGTTTACAGGGTCGCTTCGGCTACACCTTC.

This chain connects TRBV10-3 to TRBJ1-1; 7 nucleotides line up with TRBD1. This CDR3 is 12 amino acids long. Germline-derived CDR1 and CDR2 are ENHRY and SYGVKD. With 8 bases clipped from V and 2 bases from J, the junction kept 2 bases outside the gene matches. The DNA for the CDR3 is TGTGCCATCGGGACAGACAACACTGAAGCTTTCTTT. Protein: CAIGTDNTEAFF.

This clone was detected only a few times. The chain employs TRBV19 and TRBJ1-1, with TRBD1 matching over 10 bases. The CDR3 extends over 15 amino acids. The trim removed 3 bases at V and 10 bases at J, leaving 11 bases unmatched. Germline CDR1 is LNHDA and CDR2 is SQIVND (reference sequence). CDR3 in DNA: TGTGCCAGTAGTATGGGGGACAGGGGAGTTCTGACAGCTTTCTTT. Amino acids: CASSMGDRGVLTAFF.

V usage is TRBV15 and J usage is TRBJ2-7; 8 bases line up with TRBD2. V was pared by 3 bases and J by 5 bases, with 6 bases of the junction left unmatched. This CDR3 comprises 14 residues. Germline CDR1 and CDR2: LNHNV and YYDKDF (reference sequence). In DNA, the CDR3 is TGTGCCACCAGCAGCGGGCTAGCGGGCGACGAGCAGTACTTC. Encoded protein: CATSSGLAGDEQYF.

J is TRBJ2-7 and V is TRBV7-8, with TRBD2 identical over 11 bases. V lost 1 base, J lost 3 bases, and 5 bases stayed unmatched. Germline loops: CDR1 SGHVS, CDR2 FQNEAQ. This CDR3 region has 16 residues. The CDR3 DNA sequence: TGTGCCAGCAGCTTAGACCCCGGGACTAGCGGCTACGAGCAGTACTTC. It yields the protein CASSLDPGTSGYEQYF. The full variable domain, with the rest looked up from reference TRBV7-8 and TRBJ2-7, is GAGVSQSPRYKVAKRGQDVALRCDPISGHVSLFWYQQALGQGPEFLTYFQNEAQLDKSGLPSDRFFAERPEGSVSTLKIQRTQQEDSAVYLCASSLDPGTSGYEQYFGPGTRLTVT.

This chain links TRBV5-1 with TRBJ2-3; D might be TRBD2 (5 bases). Germline V gene sequence: CDR1 SGHRS, CDR2 YFSETQ. Trimming removed 4 bases at V and 1 base at J, with 13 bases between. CDR3 length: 15 amino acids. The CDR3: CASSPAGPGTDTQYF. The CDR3 bases are TGCGCCAGCAGCCCGGCGGGTCCAGGCACAGATACGCAGTATTTT.

CDR3 loop: CSAAGDRFYEQYF. In nucleotides, the CDR3 is TGCAGCGCCGCAGGGGACAGGTTCTACGAGCAGTACTTC. The V and J genes are TRBV29-1 and TRBJ2-7; TRBD1 aligns across 8 bases. With V trimmed by 7 bases and J by 3 bases, 8 bases remained unmatched. Germline V gene data show CDR1 as SQVTM and CDR2 as ANQGSEA. CDR3 size: 13 residues.

A single count supports this clone. The J gene is TRBJ2-5, the V gene TRBV5-1; D may be TRBD2 (6 bases). The germline gives CDR1 SGHRS, CDR2 YFSETQ. The CDR3 contains 13 residues. V lost 4 bases and J 5 bases, leaving 12 bases between the germline ends. Here the CDR3 DNA reads TGCGCCAGCAGCCTCCAAGGGAGGGAGACCCAGTACTTC. It encodes CASSLQGRETQYF. Based on the CDR3 plus reference TRBV5-1 and TRBJ2-5, the full variable domain is KAGVTQTPRYLIKTRGQQVTLSCSPISGHRSVSWYQQTPGQGLQFLFEYFSETQRNKGNFPGRFSGRQFSNSRSEMNVSTLELGDSALYLCASSLQGRETQYFGPGTRLLVL.

The rearrangement uses TRBV7-9 and TRBJ2-7; D is perhaps TRBD1 (5 bases). The V and J ends lost 2 bases and 0 bases respectively, with 14 bases between them. From germline, CDR1 is SEHNR and CDR2 FQNEAQ (reference sequence). This CDR3 contains 16 residues. The CDR3 DNA sequence: TGTGCCAGCAGCTTACAGGGCTCCTCCAGCTCCTACGAGCAGTACTTC. Amino acid sequence: CASSLQGSSSSYEQYF.

The gene calls are TRBV6-6 and TRBJ1-5; tentative D call: TRBD1 (6 bases). Germline V gene lookup returns CDR1 MNHNY and CDR2 SVGAGI (reference sequence). The CDR3 runs 13 residues. V lost 2 bases and J lost 4, with 6 bases in between. The CDR3 DNA is TGTGCCAGCAGTTACGGACAGAATCAGCCCCAGCATTTT. Translation gives CASSYGQNQPQHF.

CDR3 loop: CAISEVFIQGWLRETQYF. CDR3 nucleotides: TGTGCCATCAGTGAGGTCTTTATCCAGGGGTGGTTGAGAGAGACCCAGTACTTC. V usage is TRBV10-3 and J usage is TRBJ2-5, with a tentative D call TRBD1 (6 bases). The CDR3 loop spans 18 amino acids. V lost 2 bases and J lost 4, with 23 bases in between. Germline-derived CDR1 and CDR2 are ENHRY and SYGVKD.